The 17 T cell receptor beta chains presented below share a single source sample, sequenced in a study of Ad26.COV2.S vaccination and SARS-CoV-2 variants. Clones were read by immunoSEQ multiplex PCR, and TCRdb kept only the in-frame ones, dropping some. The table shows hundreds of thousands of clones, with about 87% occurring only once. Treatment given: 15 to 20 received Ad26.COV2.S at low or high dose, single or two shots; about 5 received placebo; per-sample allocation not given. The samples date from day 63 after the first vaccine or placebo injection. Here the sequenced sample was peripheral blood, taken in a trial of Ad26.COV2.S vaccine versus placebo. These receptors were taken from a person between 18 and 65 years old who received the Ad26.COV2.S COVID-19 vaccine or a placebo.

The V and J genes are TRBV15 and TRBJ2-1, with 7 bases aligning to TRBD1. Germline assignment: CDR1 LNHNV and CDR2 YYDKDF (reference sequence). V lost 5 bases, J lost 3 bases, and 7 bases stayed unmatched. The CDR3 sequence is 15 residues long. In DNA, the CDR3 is TGTGCCACCAGCGAACCGGGACAGCACTACAATGAGCAGTTCTTC. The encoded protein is CATSEPGQHYNEQFF.

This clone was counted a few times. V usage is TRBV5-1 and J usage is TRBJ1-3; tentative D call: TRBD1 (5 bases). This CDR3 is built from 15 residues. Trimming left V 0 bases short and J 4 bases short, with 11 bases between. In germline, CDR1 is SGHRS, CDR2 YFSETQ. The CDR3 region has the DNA TGCGCCAGCAGCTTGGTGCAGGGAGCCGGAAACACCATATATTTT. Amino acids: CASSLVQGAGNTIYF.

The CDR3 protein is CASSQGHLNQPQHF. Here the CDR3 DNA reads TGCGCCAGCAGCCAAGGACACCTAAACCAGCCCCAGCATTTT. The chain recombines TRBV4-3 with TRBJ1-5; D unresolved. Germline V gene lookup returns CDR1 LGHNA and CDR2 YSLEER. The CDR3 runs to 14 residues. The ends were cut back, 1 base at V and 7 bases at J, with 11 bases in the middle.

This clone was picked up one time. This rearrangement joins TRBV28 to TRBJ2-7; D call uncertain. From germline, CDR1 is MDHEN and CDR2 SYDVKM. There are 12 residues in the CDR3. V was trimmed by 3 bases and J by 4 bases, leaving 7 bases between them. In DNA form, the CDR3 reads TGTGCCAGCAGTTTTTTGGGATACGAGCAGTACTTC. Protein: CASSFLGYEQYF.

The CDR3: CASRPETLREYQPQHF. The CDR3, as DNA: TGTGCCAGCAGACCCGAGACCCTCAGGGAGTATCAGCCCCAGCATTTT. The chain combines TRBV28 with TRBJ1-5, with D possibly TRBD1 on 5 matching bases. Germline V lookup: CDR1 MDHEN, CDR2 SYDVKM. V lost 6 bases to trimming and J lost 5 bases, with 20 bases between them. The CDR3 contains 16 residues. Drawing the rest from reference TRBV28 and TRBJ1-5, the complete variable domain is DVKVTQSSRYLVKRTGEKVFLECVQDMDHENMFWYRQDPGLGLRLIYFSYDVKMKEKGDIPEGYSVSREKKERFSLILESASTNQTSMYLCASRPETLREYQPQHFGDGTRLSIL.

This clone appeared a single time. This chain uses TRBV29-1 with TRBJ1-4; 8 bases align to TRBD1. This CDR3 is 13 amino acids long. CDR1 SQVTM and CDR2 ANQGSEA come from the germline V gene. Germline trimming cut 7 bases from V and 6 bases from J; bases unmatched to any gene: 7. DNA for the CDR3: TGCAGCGCCAGGGGGCGGGGGGATGAAAAACTGTTTTTT. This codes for CSARGRGDEKLFF. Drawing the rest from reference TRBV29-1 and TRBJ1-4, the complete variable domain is SAVISQKPSRDICQRGTSLTIQCQVDSQVTMMFWYRQQPGQSLTLIATANQGSEATYESGFVIDKFPISRPNLTFSTLTVSNMSPEDSSIYLCSARGRGDEKLFFGSGTQLSVL.

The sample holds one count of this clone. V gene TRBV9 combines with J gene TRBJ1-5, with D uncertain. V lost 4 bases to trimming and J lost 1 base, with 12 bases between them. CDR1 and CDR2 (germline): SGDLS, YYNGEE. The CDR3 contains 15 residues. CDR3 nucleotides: TGTGCCAGCAGCCGACAAGACGGGAGCAATCAGCCCCAGCATTTT. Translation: CASSRQDGSNQPQHF.

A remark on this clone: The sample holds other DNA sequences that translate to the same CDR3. The CDR3 nucleotides read TGCGCCAGCAGCTTGGTGGGGACAGGGCCGTACGAGCAGTACTTC. Translated: CASSLVGTGPYEQYF. This sequence joins TRBV5-1 and TRBJ2-7; the match to TRBD1 covers 9 bases. Per the germline V gene, CDR1 is SGHRS and CDR2 is YFSETQ. This CDR3 is built from 15 residues. Trimming took 0 bases from V and 4 from J; bases not matched to a gene: 5.

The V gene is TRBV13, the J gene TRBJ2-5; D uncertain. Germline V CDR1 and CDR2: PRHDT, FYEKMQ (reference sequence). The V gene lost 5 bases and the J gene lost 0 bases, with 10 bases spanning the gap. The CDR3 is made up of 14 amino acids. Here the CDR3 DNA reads TGTGCCAGCAGCCTCTACGGGTACCAAGAGACCCAGTACTTC. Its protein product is CASSLYGYQETQYF.

DNA of the CDR3: TGTGCCATCAGTGGACAAGTAGAAGACTACGAGCAGTACTTC. Residues: CAISGQVEDYEQYF. The chain has TRBV10-3 and TRBJ2-7; no firm D call. The CDR3 runs to 14 residues. Germline loops: CDR1 ENHRY, CDR2 SYGVKD. Deletions cut 4 bases from V and 3 bases from J, with 13 bases between.

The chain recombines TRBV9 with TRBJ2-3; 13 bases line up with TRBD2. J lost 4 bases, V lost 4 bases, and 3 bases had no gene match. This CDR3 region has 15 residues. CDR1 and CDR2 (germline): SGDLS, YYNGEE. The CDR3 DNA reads TGTGCCAGCAGCCTAGGACTAGCGGGAGCAGATACGCAGTATTTT. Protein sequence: CASSLGLAGADTQYF.

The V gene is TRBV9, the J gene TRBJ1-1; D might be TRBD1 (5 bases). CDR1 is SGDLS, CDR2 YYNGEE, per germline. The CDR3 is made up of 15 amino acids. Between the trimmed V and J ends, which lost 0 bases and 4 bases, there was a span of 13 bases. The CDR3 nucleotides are TGTGCCAGCAGCGTAGCCCGGGGGGGAGGCACTGAAGCTTTCTTT. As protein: CASSVARGGGTEAFF.

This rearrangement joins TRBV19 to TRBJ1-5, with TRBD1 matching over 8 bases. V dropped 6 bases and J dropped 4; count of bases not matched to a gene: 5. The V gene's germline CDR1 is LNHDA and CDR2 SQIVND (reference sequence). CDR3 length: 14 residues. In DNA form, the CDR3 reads TGTGCCAGTAGCCTAACAGGGGGTAATCAGCCCCAGCATTTT. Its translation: CASSLTGGNQPQHF.

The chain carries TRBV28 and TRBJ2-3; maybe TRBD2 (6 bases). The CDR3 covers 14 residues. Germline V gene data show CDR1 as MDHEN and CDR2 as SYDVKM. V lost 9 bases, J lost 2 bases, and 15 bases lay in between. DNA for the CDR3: TGTGCCAGAGGGATAGCGGTCAACACAGATACGCAGTATTTT. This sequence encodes CARGIAVNTDTQYF.

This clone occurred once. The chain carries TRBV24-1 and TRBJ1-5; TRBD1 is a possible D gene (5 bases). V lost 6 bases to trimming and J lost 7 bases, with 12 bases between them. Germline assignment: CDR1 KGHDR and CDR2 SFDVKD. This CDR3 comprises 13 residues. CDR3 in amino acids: CATSLGDWQPQHF. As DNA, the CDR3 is TGTGCCACCAGTTTAGGGGATTGGCAGCCCCAGCATTTT.

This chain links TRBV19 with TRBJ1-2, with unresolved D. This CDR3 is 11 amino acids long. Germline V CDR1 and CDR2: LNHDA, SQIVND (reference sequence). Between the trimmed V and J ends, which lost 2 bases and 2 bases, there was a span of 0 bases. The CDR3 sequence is CASSINYGYTF. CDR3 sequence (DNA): TGTGCCAGTAGTATAAACTATGGCTACACCTTC. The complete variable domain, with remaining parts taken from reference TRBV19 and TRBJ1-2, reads DGGITQSPKYLFRKEGQNVTLSCEQNLNHDAMYWYRQDPGQGLRLIYYSQIVNDFQKGDIAEGYSVSREKKESFPLTVTSAQKNPTAFYLCASSINYGYTFGSGTRLTVV.

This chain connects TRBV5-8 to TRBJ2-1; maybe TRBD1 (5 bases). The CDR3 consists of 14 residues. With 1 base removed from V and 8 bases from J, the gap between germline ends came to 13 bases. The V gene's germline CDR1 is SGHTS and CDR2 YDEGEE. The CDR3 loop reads CASSLNPGLYEQFF. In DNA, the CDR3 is TGTGCCAGCAGCTTGAACCCAGGGCTGTATGAGCAGTTCTTC.